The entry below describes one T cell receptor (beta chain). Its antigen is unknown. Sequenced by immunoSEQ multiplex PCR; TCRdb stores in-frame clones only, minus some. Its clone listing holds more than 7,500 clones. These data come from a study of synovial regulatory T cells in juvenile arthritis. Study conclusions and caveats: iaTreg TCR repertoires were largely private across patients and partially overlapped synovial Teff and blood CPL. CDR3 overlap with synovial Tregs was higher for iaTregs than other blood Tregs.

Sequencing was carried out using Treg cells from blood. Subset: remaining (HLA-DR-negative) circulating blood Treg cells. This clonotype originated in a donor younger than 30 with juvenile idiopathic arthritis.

The CDR3 loop is CASSQVGIFHEQYF. The chain has TRBV4-1 and TRBJ2-7. Per the germline V gene, CDR1 is MGHRA and CDR2 is YSYEKL. The CDR3 is 14 residues long. The DNA is unrecorded.